One and the same sample provided the 28 T cell receptor beta chains below, sequenced in a study of T cell changes during pregnancy in multiple sclerosis. Profiled with immunoSEQ multiplex PCR; TCRdb holds only in-frame clones, not every one. The data show tens of thousands of clones, roughly 88% seen once. The starting material was peripheral blood, obtained in the third trimester of pregnancy. The receptors stem from a female donor with multiple sclerosis, enrolled in a pregnancy study.

This sequence joins TRBV5-1 and TRBJ1-2; TRBD1 agrees at 7 bases. CDR1 and CDR2 from the germline V gene are SGHRS and YFSETQ. After removal of 3 bases from V and 5 bases from J, the junction contained 10 bases not matched to a gene. The CDR3 covers 15 residues. The CDR3 loop reads CASSSQGGHLYGYTF. CDR3 nucleotide sequence: TGCGCCAGCAGCTCCCAGGGGGGCCATTTATATGGCTACACCTTC.

V is TRBV18 and J is TRBJ1-1, with a weak D call TRBD1 (5 bases). The CDR3 runs 15 residues. Germline V gives CDR1 KGHSH, CDR2 LQKENI. V was pared by 3 bases and J by 0 bases, with 11 bases between. The CDR3 spells CASSPASTVNTEAFF. CDR3 DNA sequence: TGTGCCAGCTCACCCGCCTCGACAGTGAACACTGAAGCTTTCTTT.

The chain employs TRBV6-1 and TRBJ2-2; 8 nucleotides align to TRBD1. CDR1 is MNHNS, CDR2 SASEGT, per germline. The CDR3 has 14 amino acids. Trimming cost V 4 bases and J 6 bases; bases outside gene matches: 4. Written as DNA, the CDR3 is TGTGCCAGCAGTGCAACAGGGGGGCCCGGGGAGCTGTTTTTT. This encodes CASSATGGPGELFF.

J is TRBJ1-5 and V is TRBV2; tentative D call: TRBD1 (5 bases). Germline V gene sequence: CDR1 SNHLY, CDR2 FYNNEI. The CDR3 runs to 14 residues. Between the trimmed V and J ends, which lost 4 bases and 4 bases, there was a span of 11 bases. The CDR3 coding sequence is TGTGCCAGCAGTGGACGGGAGGGGAATCAGCCCCAGCATTTT. Translating it yields CASSGREGNQPQHF.

The chain recombines TRBV28 with TRBJ1-2, with 9 bases lining up with TRBD1. The CDR3 extends over 16 amino acids. Germline assignment: CDR1 MDHEN and CDR2 SYDVKM. V was pared by 5 bases and J by 2 bases, with 9 bases of the junction left unmatched. This CDR3 is CASSAPGTGHNYGYTF. The CDR3 DNA reads as TGTGCCAGCAGTGCTCCCGGGACAGGGCACAACTATGGCTACACCTTC.

On this clone: An end of the junction differs from the germline gene, which may be a read error. The chain couples TRBV5-8 to TRBJ2-3; 9 positions agree with TRBD1. Germline-derived CDR1 and CDR2 are SGHTS and YDEGEE. The CDR3 extends over 13 amino acids. CDR3 loop: CASRDRETDTQYF. In nucleotides, the CDR3 is TGTGCTAGCAGGGACAGGGAAACAGATACGCAGTATTTT.

Only one count was recorded for this clone. V is TRBV28 and J is TRBJ2-7; maybe TRBD1 (6 bases). Germline lookup yields CDR1 MDHEN and CDR2 SYDVKM. V lost 3 bases and J lost 2, with 11 bases in between. CDR3 length: 14 amino acids. CDR3 in amino acids: CASSFTGYTYEQYF. The CDR3, as DNA: TGTGCCAGCAGTTTCACAGGGTACACCTACGAGCAGTACTTC. Using reference TRBV28 and TRBJ2-7 for the parts outside the CDR3, the full variable domain is DVKVTQSSRYLVKRTGEKVFLECVQDMDHENMFWYRQDPGLGLRLIYFSYDVKMKEKGDIPEGYSVSREKKERFSLILESASTNQTSMYLCASSFTGYTYEQYFGPGTRLTVT.

The count of this clone is one. The chain is built from TRBV28 and TRBJ2-7; the match to TRBD2 covers 8 bases. With 2 bases clipped from V and 0 bases from J, the junction kept 3 bases outside the gene matches. The CDR3 has 15 amino acids. The germline V gene has CDR1 MDHEN and CDR2 SYDVKM. This CDR3 reads CASSLAGGSSYEQYF. DNA of the CDR3: TGTGCCAGCAGTTTAGCGGGGGGAAGCTCCTACGAGCAGTACTTC.

This clone was observed a handful of times. The chain carries TRBV6-5 and TRBJ2-3; 9 nucleotides line up with TRBD2. Germline assignment: CDR1 MNHEY and CDR2 SVGAGI. The V gene end was trimmed by 5 bases and the J gene end by 2 bases; junction bases not matched to a gene: 2. CDR3 size: 14 residues. CDR3 loop: CASSSGGPTDTQYF. The CDR3, as DNA: TGTGCCAGCAGTAGCGGGGGGCCCACAGATACGCAGTATTTT.

V is TRBV28 and J is TRBJ2-7, with 9 bases fitting TRBD2. The CDR3 sequence is 14 residues long. CDR1 is MDHEN, CDR2 SYDVKM, per germline. V lost 7 bases and J lost 0; bases outside the gene matches: 4. The CDR3 reads CASTLAGYSYEQYF. The CDR3 DNA follows: TGTGCCAGCACCCTAGCGGGGTACTCCTACGAGCAGTACTTC.

This chain joins TRBV15 and TRBJ1-5; D possibly corresponds to TRBD1 (6 bases). Deletions cut 3 bases from V and 8 bases from J, with 20 bases between. Germline V gene lookup returns CDR1 LNHNV and CDR2 YYDKDF (reference sequence). This CDR3 comprises 16 residues. The CDR3 sequence: CATSRDTSGVREPQHF. CDR3 bases: TGTGCCACCAGCAGGGATACCTCAGGGGTTAGAGAGCCCCAGCATTTT.

This clone was observed once. The J gene is TRBJ2-1, the V gene TRBV7-9; 10 bases align to TRBD1. The germline V gene encodes CDR1 SEHNR and CDR2 FQNEAQ (reference sequence). V lost 5 bases and J lost 9; bases outside the gene matches: 10. The CDR3 loop spans 15 amino acids. For the CDR3, the DNA is TGTGCCAGCAGCCCGGCTAGGGACAGGGGAAGTGAGCAGTTCTTC. As protein: CASSPARDRGSEQFF.

The chain joins TRBV5-6 to TRBJ2-7; possibly TRBD1 for D (6 bases). V was pared by 1 base and J by 4 bases, with 9 bases between. The CDR3 sequence is 13 residues long. From germline, CDR1 is SGHDT and CDR2 YYEEEE. The CDR3 protein is CASSLWTAYEQYF. The CDR3 nucleotides are TGTGCCAGCAGCTTGTGGACAGCATACGAGCAGTACTTC.

This chain links TRBV6-5 with TRBJ1-1; D remains ambiguous. From germline, CDR1 is MNHEY and CDR2 SVGAGI. The CDR3 contains 11 residues. V gave up 4 bases and J gave up 7 bases, with 7 bases separating them. The DNA of the CDR3 is TGTGCCAGCAGTTCCCCAATTGAAGCTTTCTTT. Encoded protein: CASSSPIEAFF.

The chain uses TRBV9 and TRBJ2-1, with TRBD1 matching 7 bases. From germline, CDR1 is SGDLS and CDR2 YYNGEE. The J segment lost 4 bases and the V segment lost 0 bases, leaving 1 base of the junction unmatched. The CDR3 extends over 14 amino acids. The CDR3 DNA reads TGTGCCAGCAGCGTAGGGGGACAGTACAATGAGCAGTTCTTC. It is translated as CASSVGGQYNEQFF.

The genes are TRBV7-9 and TRBJ2-5; 10 bases agree with TRBD2. Trimming at V came to 10 bases and at J to 2 bases, leaving 16 bases not matched to a gene. This CDR3 is built from 17 residues. Germline loops: CDR1 SEHNR, CDR2 FQNEAQ (reference sequence). The CDR3 bases are TGTGCCATCGGAAGTGGGGGTAGCGGGGGGTTACAAGAGACCCAGTACTTC. As protein: CAIGSGGSGGLQETQYF.

The gene calls are TRBV15 and TRBJ1-4; D remains ambiguous. V lost 3 bases, J lost 4 bases, and 6 bases lay in between. CDR1 and CDR2 from the germline V gene are LNHNV and YYDKDF (reference sequence). The CDR3 covers 13 residues. Written as DNA, the CDR3 is TGTGCCACCAGCAGGGACTTTAATGAAAAACTGTTTTTT. This encodes CATSRDFNEKLFF.

V and J are TRBV5-6 and TRBJ1-5, with 8 bases fitting TRBD1. The CDR3 is made up of 14 amino acids. V lost 2 bases, J lost 5 bases, and 3 bases stayed unmatched. Germline V gene lookup returns CDR1 SGHDT and CDR2 YYEEEE. This CDR3 reads CASSFTGGDQPQHF. CDR3 in DNA: TGTGCCAGCAGCTTCACAGGGGGGGATCAGCCCCAGCATTTT.

This clone was seen more than once but under ten times. This chain connects TRBV6-4 to TRBJ2-3, with 7 positions matching TRBD2. V lost 3 bases, J lost 2 bases, and 5 bases stayed unmatched. The germline CDR1 and CDR2 sequences are MRHNA and SNTAGT. The CDR3 has 15 amino acids. The DNA for the CDR3 is TGTGCCAGCAGTGAGGGCGGGGGATACACAGATACGCAGTATTTT. Its protein is CASSEGGGYTDTQYF.

The rearrangement links TRBV4-1 to TRBJ2-1, with D tentatively TRBD2 (6 bases). The CDR3 runs to 18 residues. The germline V gene has CDR1 MGHRA and CDR2 YSYEKL. V was trimmed by 0 bases and J by 0 bases, leaving 15 bases between them. CDR3 sequence (DNA): TGCGCCAGCAGCCAAGAGGGCGGGGCCTTCAGCTCCTACAATGAGCAGTTCTTC. Protein: CASSQEGGAFSSYNEQFF.

The CDR3 is CASTISGNGEDTF. Written as DNA, the CDR3 is TGCGCCAGCACAATATCGGGGAACGGTGAGGACACCTTC. This chain connects TRBV5-1 to TRBJ1-2; D is undetermined. Deletions cut 6 bases from V and 12 bases from J, with 21 bases between. The CDR3 covers 13 residues. The germline V gene encodes CDR1 SGHRS and CDR2 YFSETQ.

J is TRBJ1-2 and V is TRBV4-3, with TRBD1 identical over 8 bases. Germline V lookup: CDR1 LGHNA, CDR2 YSLEER. V gave up 1 base and J gave up 2 bases; unmatched junction bases: 3. The CDR3 extends over 15 amino acids. The CDR3, as DNA: TGCGCCAGCAGCCAAGGGCAGGGGGCGAACTATGGCTACACCTTC. This codes for CASSQGQGANYGYTF.

The chain uses TRBV2 and TRBJ2-5; 12 nucleotides agree with TRBD2. The germline V gene encodes CDR1 SNHLY and CDR2 FYNNEI. The CDR3 covers 14 residues. Germline trimming cut 1 base from V and 11 bases from J; bases unmatched to any gene: 5. The CDR3 DNA is TGTGCCAGCAGTGAAGTACTAGCGGGGGGCATGCAGTACTTC. Translating gives CASSEVLAGGMQYF.

The chain joins TRBV15 to TRBJ1-5; D gene uncertain. CDR3 length: 14 amino acids. V was cut by 3 bases and J by 2 bases, with 8 bases left in between. Germline V lookup: CDR1 LNHNV, CDR2 YYDKDF (reference sequence). DNA for the CDR3: TGTGCCACCAGCAGCCCCTTTGGCAATCAGCCCCAGCATTTT. It encodes CATSSPFGNQPQHF.

The chain links TRBV5-1 to TRBJ2-5; 10 positions agree with TRBD1. This CDR3 has 14 amino acids. CDR1 SGHRS and CDR2 YFSETQ come from the germline V gene. Losses at the gene ends were 2 bases for V and 4 bases for J; bases not matched to a gene: 2. CDR3 sequence (DNA): TGCGCCAGCAGCTTTGGGACAGGGGCAGAGACCCAGTACTTC. It yields the protein CASSFGTGAETQYF.

The chain joins TRBV5-1 to TRBJ2-1; 11 positions agree with TRBD2. CDR1 and CDR2 from the germline V gene are SGHRS and YFSETQ. This CDR3 contains 16 residues. Trimming removed 0 bases from V and 7 bases from J; junction bases left unmatched: 6. The CDR3 nucleotides read TGCGCCAGCAGCTTGGCCTTTAGCGGGGGGGCGAATGAGCAGTTCTTC. It is translated as CASSLAFSGGANEQFF.

This clone has more than one count but fewer than ten. The J gene is TRBJ1-6, the V gene TRBV6-5; D perhaps matches TRBD1 (5 bases). CDR1 is MNHEY, CDR2 SVGAGI, per germline. This CDR3 spans 13 amino acids. V was trimmed by 0 bases and J by 14 bases, leaving 11 bases between them. This CDR3 reads CASSYSPRGTLHF. In nucleotides, the CDR3 is TGTGCCAGCAGTTACTCTCCCCGGGGGACCCTCCACTTT.

The chain employs TRBV14 and TRBJ2-5; 9 nucleotides align to TRBD2. Germline V CDR1 and CDR2: SGHDN, FVKESK. The CDR3 is made up of 16 amino acids. Trimming removed 4 bases from V and 1 base from J; junction bases left unmatched: 7. The CDR3 reads CASSRRTSEIQETQYF. In DNA, the CDR3 is TGTGCCAGCAGCCGGCGGACTAGCGAAATCCAAGAGACCCAGTACTTC.